This TCR beta chain was sequenced for a study of cytomegalovirus exposure and HLA in healthy donors. Study-wide background: The roughly 130 validation repertoires used the same platform as the roughly 670 first-cohort repertoires (as reported by a later analysis).

Study results and caveats: For cytomegalovirus status, the classifier reportedly gave diagnoses with high specificity and sensitivity. It was confirmed in vitro that a few of the CMV-associated chains were specific for CMV antigens. Among TCR beta chains, those listed as cytomegalovirus-associated numbered roughly 150.

Profiled with immunoSEQ multiplex PCR; TCRdb holds only in-frame clones, not every one. The sample shows under 150,000 clones, 88% of them seen only once. There are 13 residues in the CDR3. CDR1 and CDR2 (germline): MGHRA, YSYEKL. Trimming at V came to 6 bases and at J to 4 bases, leaving 4 bases not matched to a gene. As concerns this clone: As yet, its antigen is unknown.

V and J are TRBV4-1 and TRBJ2-3; 7 nucleotides line up with TRBD1. The origin of this receptor is a woman between 18 and 30 years old in good health and CMV-seropositive. Sequenced sample: PBMCs. The CDR3 sequence: CASRATGADTQYF. The CDR3 DNA reads TGCGCCAGCAGGGCTACAGGGGCAGATACGCAGTATTTT.